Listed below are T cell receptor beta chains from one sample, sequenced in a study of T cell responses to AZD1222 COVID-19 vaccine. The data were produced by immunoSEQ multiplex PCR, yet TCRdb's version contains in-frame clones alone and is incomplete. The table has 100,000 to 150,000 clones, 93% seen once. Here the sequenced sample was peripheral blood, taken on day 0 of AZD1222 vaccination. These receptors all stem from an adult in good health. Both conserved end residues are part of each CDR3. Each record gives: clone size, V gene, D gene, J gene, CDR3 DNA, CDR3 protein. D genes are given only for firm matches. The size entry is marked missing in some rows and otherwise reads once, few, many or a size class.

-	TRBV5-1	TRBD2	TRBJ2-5	TGCGCCAGCAGCTTGGTTGCTAGCGGGGGGACTAACCAAGAGACCCAGTACTTC	CASSLVASGGTNQETQYF
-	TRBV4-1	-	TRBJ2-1	TGCGCCAGCAGCCGAAGCGGCAATGAGCAGTTCTTC	CASSRSGNEQFF
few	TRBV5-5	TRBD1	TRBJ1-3	TGTGCCAGCAGCTTGTGGGGAACAGGGGGCTCTTCTGGAAACACCATATATTTT	CASSLWGTGGSSGNTIYF
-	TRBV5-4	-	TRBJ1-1	TGTGCCAGCAGCTTAGACCACAACACTGAAGCTTTCTTT	CASSLDHNTEAFF
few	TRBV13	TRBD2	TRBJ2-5	TGTGCCAGCAGCTTTTTAAATCGGGCTAGCGGGAGAAATATACAAGAGACCCAGTACTTC	CASSFLNRASGRNIQETQYF
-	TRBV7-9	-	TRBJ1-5	TGTGCCAGCAGCTTAGCGAACGGTTGGAATCAGCCCCAGCATTTT	CASSLANGWNQPQHF
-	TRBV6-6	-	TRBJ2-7	TGTGCCAGCAGTTACATCGGGAGCTACGAGCAGTACTTC	CASSYIGSYEQYF
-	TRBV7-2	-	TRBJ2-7	TGTGCCAGCAGCCCCCGACAGGCATCCTACGAGCAGTACTTC	CASSPRQASYEQYF
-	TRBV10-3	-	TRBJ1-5	TGTGCCATCAGTGAGCGGGGGGGGTACGAACAGCCCCAGCATTTT	CAISERGGYEQPQHF
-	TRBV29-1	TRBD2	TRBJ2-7	TGCAGCGTTATACCCGGGACTAGCGGAACCTACGAGCAGTACTTC	CSVIPGTSGTYEQYF
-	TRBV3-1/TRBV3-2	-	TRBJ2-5	TGTGCCAGCAGCCAAGGTCCACCCTTTCCGCAAGAGACCCAGTACTTC	CASSQGPPFPQETQYF
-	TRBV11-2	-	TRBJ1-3	TGTGCCAGCAGCTCCGGTCGGGGAACTGGAAACACCATATATTTT	CASSSGRGTGNTIYF
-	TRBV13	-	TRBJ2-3	TGTGCCAGCAGCCCCAGAAGGGGGGAATCCACAGATACGCAGTATTTT	CASSPRRGESTDTQYF
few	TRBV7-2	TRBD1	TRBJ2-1	TGTGCCAGCAGCGCAACCGGGACAGGGGGCTACAATGAGCAGTTCTTC	CASSATGTGGYNEQFF
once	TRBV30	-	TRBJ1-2	TGTGCCTGGAGTGACGGAGACTATGGCTACACCTTC	CAWSDGDYGYTF
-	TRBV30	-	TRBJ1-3	TGTGCCTGGAGTGTAGGGCCGGGCGTATACTCTGGAAACACCATATATTTT	CAWSVGPGVYSGNTIYF
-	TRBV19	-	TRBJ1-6	TGTGCCAGTAAGTGGGCAGCAAATTCACCCCTCCACTTT	CASKWAANSPLHF
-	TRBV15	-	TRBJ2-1	TGTGCCACCAGCAGAGAATGGCTGAGAAGCTCCTACAATGAGCAGTTCTTC	CATSREWLRSSYNEQFF
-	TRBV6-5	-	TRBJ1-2	TGTGCCAGCAGTTACTCCCACAGGGACGGAGGCTACACCTTC	CASSYSHRDGGYTF
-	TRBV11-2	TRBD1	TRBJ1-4	TGTGCCAGCAGCCGTGACAGGGGAGGTGAAAAACTGTTTTTT	CASSRDRGGEKLFF
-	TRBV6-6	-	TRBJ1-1	TGTGCCAGCAGTAGGGAACCGAACACTGAAGCTTTCTTT	CASSREPNTEAFF
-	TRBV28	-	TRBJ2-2	TGTGCCAGCAGTAACACAGGGGGGGCGGTTGAGCTGTTTTTT	CASSNTGGAVELFF
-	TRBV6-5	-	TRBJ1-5	TGTGCCAGCATGCCCGAGAGGGAAGTTCAGCCCCAGCATTTT	CASMPEREVQPQHF